The T cell receptor beta chain under discussion was sequenced for a study of blood T cell repertoires in COVID-19. At the level of the study: The study drew acute and convalescent COVID-19 samples from the United States, Italy and Spain.

Study processing details: Nucleated cell number was recorded as an estimate derived from reference gene primer amplification. This table comes from immunoSEQ multiplex PCR, and its TCRdb copy is limited to in-frame clones, with some not included. The D gene and trimming were derived from the DNA, and the V and J assignments and clone size from that table. The sample lists 200,000 to 300,000 clones; more than 85% were seen once. The V segment lost 1 base and the J segment 8 bases; nucleotides outside the gene matches: 5. Looked up from germline, CDR1 is LNHDA and CDR2 is SQIVND (reference sequence). The CDR3 has 14 residues. Donors were grouped by their self-reported clinical history. Cohort 3 recovery required two negative PCRs, clearance, or symptom resolution.

Source material: PBMCs or T cells enriched from blood (not recorded which). The source of this sequence is a woman aged 25 to 39 who had recovered from COVID-19. This chain joins TRBV19 and TRBJ2-1, with 7 bases lining up with TRBD1. CDR3 loop: CASSIGAGQDEQFF. Here the CDR3 DNA reads TGTGCCAGTAGTATAGGGGCCGGACAGGATGAGCAGTTCTTC.